The entry below gives a single TCR beta chain sequence along with its context. The antigen remains undetermined. The sample belongs to a study of cytotoxic CD8 clonotypes in ibrutinib-treated CLL. Study-level information: Samples had a mean of 255,043 productive templates and more than 80,000 productive rearrangements. Study conclusions and caveats: Before falling back toward baseline at progression, clonality had risen at the time of ibrutinib response.

The sequencing depth, 1 in 200,000 to 1 in 1 million T cells, was the target. The table came from immunoSEQ multiplex PCR; TCRdb's copy has only in-frame clones and leaves some out. Among 270,000 or so clones listed, around 77% were seen once. This clonotype originated in a human donor with chronic lymphocytic leukemia. Sequences were derived from PBMCs, sampled at disease progression, from a patient treated with ibrutinib.

The CDR3 sequence is CASTPRAGGPADTQYF. The DNA of the CDR3 is TGCGCCAGCACCCCAAGGGCGGGGGGGCCGGCAGATACGCAGTATTTT. The V gene is TRBV10-2, the J gene TRBJ2-3; 9 nucleotides match TRBD2. Trimming cost V 7 bases and J 4 bases; bases outside gene matches: 12. Germline loops: CDR1 WSHSY, CDR2 SAAADI. This CDR3 spans 16 amino acids.